One T cell receptor (beta chain) is described in this entry. TCRdb analysed the 5' RACE reads with MiXCR anew, one entry per CDR3 protein. Here the sample spans approximately 700,000 distinct CDR3 sequences, over 15% being singletons. The data belong to a study of identical twins. There are 13 residues in the CDR3. The germline V gene has CDR1 MNHEY and CDR2 SVGAGI. V lost 0 bases and J 10 bases, leaving 12 bases between the germline ends. All donors comprised healthy Caucasians. These data also featured in a second study, about T cells expressing NK-cell markers. As that report states: The leading position in the CD3+CD56-NKG2C+ fraction of several donors also went to these clonotypes.

The sequenced sample consisted of PBMCs. The chain is built from TRBV6-5 and TRBJ1-1, with D uncertain. The source is a young woman in good health. CDR3: CASSYSEGWGAFF. CDR3 in DNA: TGTGCCAGCAGTTACTCGGAGGGTTGGGGAGCTTTCTTT.